This T cell receptor beta chain was retrieved from a study of shared clonotypes between healthy human individuals. Notes on the study in general: Between a handful of donors, naive CD4 clonotypes were shared at a level of around 4.9%.

Naive CD8 cells, CD45RO-negative and positively selected for CCR7, excluded terminally differentiated effector memory CD45RA+ cells. Details on this clone: What it recognizes is unknown.

Using immunoSEQ multiplex PCR, the repertoire was profiled, and TCRdb retains in-frame clones only, with some absent. Of a few million clones in the sample, just under 95% were seen once. The sample comprised naive CD8+ T cells from PBMCs. The receptor comes from a young man in good health. Some clones in this sample may be carry-over from other donors' samples.

The CDR3 region has the DNA TGCAGCGTTGAAGAACCGGGACACAGATATGGCTACACCTTC. Translated, it gives CSVEEPGHRYGYTF. This chain links TRBV29-1 with TRBJ1-2; D possibly corresponds to TRBD1 (6 bases). Trimming cost V 0 bases and J 5 bases, with 13 bases left between them. The CDR3 has 14 residues. The germline V gene encodes CDR1 SQVTM and CDR2 ANQGSEA.